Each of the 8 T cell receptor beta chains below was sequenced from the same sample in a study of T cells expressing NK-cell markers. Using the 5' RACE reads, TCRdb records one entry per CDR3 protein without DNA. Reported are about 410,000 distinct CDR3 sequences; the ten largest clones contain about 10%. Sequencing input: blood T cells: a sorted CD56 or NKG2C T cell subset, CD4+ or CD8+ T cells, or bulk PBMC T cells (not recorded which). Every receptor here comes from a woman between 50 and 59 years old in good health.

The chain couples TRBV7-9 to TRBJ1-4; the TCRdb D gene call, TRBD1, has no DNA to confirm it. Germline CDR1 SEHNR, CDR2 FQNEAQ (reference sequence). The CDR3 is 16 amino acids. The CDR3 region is CASSLSDRGNNEKLFF.

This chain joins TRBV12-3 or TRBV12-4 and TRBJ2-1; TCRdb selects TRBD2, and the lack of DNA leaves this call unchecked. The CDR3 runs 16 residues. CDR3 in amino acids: CASRSTSGVDHNEQFF.

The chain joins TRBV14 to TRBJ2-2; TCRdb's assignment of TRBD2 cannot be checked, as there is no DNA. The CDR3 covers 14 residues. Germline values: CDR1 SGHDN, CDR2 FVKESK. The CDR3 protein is CASSHRGSIGELFF. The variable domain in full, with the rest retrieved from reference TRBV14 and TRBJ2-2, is EAGVTQFPSHSVIEKGQTVTLRCDPISGHDNLYWYRRVMGKEIKFLLHFVKESKQDESGMPNNRFLAERTGGTYSTLKVQPAELEDSGVYFCASSHRGSIGELFFGEGSRLTVL.

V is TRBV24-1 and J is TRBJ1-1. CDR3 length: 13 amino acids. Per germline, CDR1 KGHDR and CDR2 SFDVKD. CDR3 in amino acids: CATVGGDYTEAFF.

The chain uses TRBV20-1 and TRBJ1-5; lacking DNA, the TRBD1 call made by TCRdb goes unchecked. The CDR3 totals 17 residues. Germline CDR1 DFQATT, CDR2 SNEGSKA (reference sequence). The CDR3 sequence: CSARGDRAPYSNQPQHF.

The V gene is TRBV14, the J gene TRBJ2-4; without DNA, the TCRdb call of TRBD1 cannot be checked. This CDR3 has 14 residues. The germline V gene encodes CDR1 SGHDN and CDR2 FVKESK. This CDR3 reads CATEQGLDENIQYF.

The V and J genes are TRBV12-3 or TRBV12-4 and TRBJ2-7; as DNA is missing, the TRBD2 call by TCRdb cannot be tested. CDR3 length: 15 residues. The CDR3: CASSLAVGRGREQYF.

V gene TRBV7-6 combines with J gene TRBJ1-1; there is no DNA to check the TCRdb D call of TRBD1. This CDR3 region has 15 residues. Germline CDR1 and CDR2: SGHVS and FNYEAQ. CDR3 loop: CASSAAGTANTEAFF.